This T cell receptor beta chain was found in a study of T cell responses to AZD1222 COVID-19 vaccine. Combined were second doses at about 4 or about 12 weeks. With regard to this clone: What it binds is unknown.

The CDR3 spans 15 residues. Germline CDR1 SGHDN, CDR2 FVKESK. Unmatched junction bases numbered 5, after V lost 4 bases and J lost 1 base. This table comes from immunoSEQ multiplex PCR, and its TCRdb copy is limited to in-frame clones, with some not included. The table shows around 70,000 clones, with around 90% occurring only once. Notes on the study in general: Spike-specific TCR breadth and depth both grew after two AZD1222 doses. Baseline seropositivity characterized only six AZD1222 recipients. At 160-218 and 743-854, vaccine-associated CD4 TCRs were dominant, and they spanned spike.

This chain connects TRBV14 to TRBJ1-1; TRBD1 aligns across 8 bases. The clonotype was recovered from an adult who received the AZD1222 COVID-19 vaccine. Sequencing used peripheral blood, obtained 28 days after the second AZD1222 dose. Here the CDR3 DNA reads TGTGCCAGCAGCCGGGCCGGGACAGGGAACACTGAAGCTTTCTTT. As protein: CASSRAGTGNTEAFF. The variable domain in full, completed from reference TRBV14 and TRBJ1-1, reads EAGVTQFPSHSVIEKGQTVTLRCDPISGHDNLYWYRRVMGKEIKFLLHFVKESKQDESGMPNNRFLAERTGGTYSTLKVQPAELEDSGVYFCASSRAGTGNTEAFFGQGTRLTVV.